The T cell receptor beta chain described here comes from a study of T cell changes during pregnancy in multiple sclerosis. Repertoires were generated with immunoSEQ multiplex PCR, while TCRdb's copy carries only in-frame clones and drops some. This table has some 40,000 clones, roughly 89% appearing once. Germline V gene data show CDR1 as SEHNR and CDR2 as FQNEAQ (reference sequence). This CDR3 spans 15 amino acids. V dropped 3 bases and J dropped 8; count of bases not matched to a gene: 8. The origin of this receptor is a female donor with multiple sclerosis, enrolled in a pregnancy study. The material was CD4+ T cells from peripheral blood mononuclear cells, obtained in the second trimester of pregnancy. The chain couples TRBV7-9 to TRBJ2-1; 9 bases line up with TRBD2. This chain's CDR3 is CASSLGQAGGYEQFF. CDR3 nucleotide sequence: TGTGCCAGCAGCTTGGGACAAGCGGGAGGCTATGAGCAGTTCTTC.